The 4 T cell receptor beta chains in this list originate from one sample, sequenced in a study of blood T cell repertoires in COVID-19. This table comes from immunoSEQ multiplex PCR, and its TCRdb copy is limited to in-frame clones, with some not included. This sample carries under 200,000 clones, about 86% of them seen once, and the ten largest clones take around 23%. Sequencing was performed on PBMCs or T cells enriched from blood (not recorded which). Receptors originate from a woman aged 40 to 50 in a cohort exposed to, infected with or recovered from COVID-19 (not recorded which).

The chain uses TRBV11-2 and TRBJ2-1; D is possibly TRBD2 (5 bases). Trimming removed 1 base from V and 8 bases from J, with 12 bases in between. This CDR3 region has 14 residues. CDR1 SGHAT and CDR2 FQNNGV come from the germline V gene. DNA for the CDR3: TGTGCCAGCAGCTTAGCGGGCCTAGCCGATGAGCAGTTCTTC. This encodes CASSLAGLADEQFF.

The V call is TRBV27, the J call TRBJ2-7; 7 nucleotides agree with TRBD2. The CDR3 extends over 12 amino acids. Germline CDR1 reads MNHEY; CDR2 reads SMNVEV (reference sequence). V gave up 6 bases and J gave up 3 bases; unmatched junction bases: 2. CDR3 in DNA: TGTGCCAGCAGCCCGGGGGGCTACGAGCAGTACTTC. Its protein product is CASSPGGYEQYF.

The rearrangement uses TRBV24-1 and TRBJ2-7, with TRBD1 matching over 10 bases. After removal of 3 bases from V and 5 bases from J, the junction contained 6 bases not matched to a gene. The germline V gene encodes CDR1 KGHDR and CDR2 SFDVKD. The CDR3 has 15 amino acids. CDR3 in amino acids: CATSDPGTGENEQYF. The CDR3 nucleotides are TGTGCCACCAGTGATCCGGGGACAGGGGAGAACGAGCAGTACTTC.

The chain uses TRBV25-1 and TRBJ2-7, with D possibly TRBD1 on 5 matching bases. Germline CDR1 is MGHDK and CDR2 is SYGVNS. The CDR3 totals 14 residues. V lost 2 bases, J lost 3 bases, and 11 bases lay in between. The DNA of the CDR3 is TGTGCCAGCAGTGAACAGGGTTTCATCTACGAGCAGTACTTC. Residues: CASSEQGFIYEQYF.